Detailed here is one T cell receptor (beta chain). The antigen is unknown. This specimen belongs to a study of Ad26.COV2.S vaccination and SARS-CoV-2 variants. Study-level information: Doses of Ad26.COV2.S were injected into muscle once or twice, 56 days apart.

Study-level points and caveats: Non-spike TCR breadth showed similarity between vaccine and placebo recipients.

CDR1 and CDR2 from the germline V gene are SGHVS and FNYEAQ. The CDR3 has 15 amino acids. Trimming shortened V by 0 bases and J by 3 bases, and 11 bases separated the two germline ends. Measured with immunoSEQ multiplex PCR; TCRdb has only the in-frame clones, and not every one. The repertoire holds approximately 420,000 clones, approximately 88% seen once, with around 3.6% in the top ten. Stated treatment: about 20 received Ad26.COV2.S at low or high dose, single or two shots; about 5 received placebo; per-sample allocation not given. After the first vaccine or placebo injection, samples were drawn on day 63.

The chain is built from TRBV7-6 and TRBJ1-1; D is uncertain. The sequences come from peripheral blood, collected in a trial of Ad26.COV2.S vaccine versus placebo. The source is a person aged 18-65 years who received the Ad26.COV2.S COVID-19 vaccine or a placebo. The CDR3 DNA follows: TGTGCCAGCAGCTTAGCTGGCTCTGGCGACACTGAAGCTTTCTTT. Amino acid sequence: CASSLAGSGDTEAFF.